Below are 7 T cell receptor beta chains sequenced from a single sample in a study of T cells in Graves' hyperthyroidism and ophthalmopathy. Amplification of TCR beta CDR3 regions was performed using RNA transcripts as template. TCR CDR3 underwent first-round RT-PCR with the HTBI primer set. TCRdb reprocessed the multiplex PCR reads via MiXCR and lists one record per CDR3 protein. The profile shows roughly 700,000 distinct CDR3 sequences, roughly a third of them singletons. Sequenced material: blood. These receptors were taken from a woman in her thirties or forties with Graves' hyperthyroidism.

This clonotype was detected many times. This chain connects TRBV12-3 or TRBV12-4 to TRBJ2-6; unclear D gene. The V end lost 8 bases, the J end lost 0 bases, and 5 bases lay between the germline ends. The CDR3 loop spans 13 amino acids. The CDR3 DNA is TGTGCCAGCGGGTTCTCTGGGGCCAACGTCCTGACTTTC. Its translation: CASGFSGANVLTF.

This chain links TRBV6-1 with TRBJ1-1, with D maybe TRBD1 (6 bases). Germline CDR1 is MNHNS and CDR2 is SASEGT. The CDR3 length is 18 residues. V was pared by 6 bases and J by 2 bases, with 25 bases between. The CDR3: CASSRASTGPQLNTEAFF. CDR3 in DNA: TGTGCCAGCAGCCGTGCCTCTACAGGGCCCCAATTAAACACTGAAGCTTTCTTT.

At least ten counts were recorded for this clonotype. Here the CDR3 reads CASSHMDGANTEAFF. The CDR3 region has the DNA TGTGCCAGCAGCCACATGGACGGCGCGAACACTGAAGCTTTCTTT. The rearrangement joins TRBV14 to TRBJ1-1; D gene ambiguous. This CDR3 is built from 15 residues. CDR1 is SGHDN and CDR2 is FVKESK in the germline V gene. Trimming pared 3 bases from V and 1 base from J, leaving 12 bases between.

With regard to this clonotype: Being one base from a much bigger clone, this may be a read error. This chain connects TRBV2 to TRBJ1-6; D not certain. The CDR3 has 12 amino acids. V lost 9 bases and J lost 3, with 6 bases in between. Germline V gene data show CDR1 as SNHLY and CDR2 as FYNNEI. The CDR3 is CASRDYNSPLHF. In DNA form, the CDR3 reads TGTGCCAGTAGGGACTATAATTCACCCCTCCACTTT. The complete variable domain, with remaining parts taken from reference TRBV2 and TRBJ1-6, reads EPEVTQTPSHQVTQMGQEVILRCVPISNHLYFYWYRQILGQKVEFLVSFYNNEISEKSEIFDDQFSVERPDGSNFTLKIRSTKLEDSAMYFCASRDYNSPLHFGNGTRLTVT.

DNA for the CDR3: TGTGCCAGCAGTGACTCGGCGGGGGAAGGAAACACCATATATTTT. It codes for CASSDSAGEGNTIYF. The chain has TRBV6-4 and TRBJ1-3; D perhaps matches TRBD1 (5 bases). This CDR3 has 15 amino acids. V was clipped by 0 bases and J by 4 bases, with 10 bases between them. Germline CDR1 reads MRHNA; CDR2 reads SNTAGT.

The genes are TRBV20-1 and TRBJ2-2; tentatively, D is TRBD1 (5 bases). The germline CDR1 and CDR2 sequences are DFQATT and SNEGSKA (reference sequence). The germline V and J ends were trimmed by 0 bases and 4 bases, with 15 bases remaining between them. This CDR3 is 16 amino acids long. The CDR3 here is CSARDPAGFGTGELFF. CDR3 sequence (DNA): TGCAGTGCTAGAGATCCGGCAGGGTTTGGCACCGGGGAGCTGTTTTTT.

This clonotype has only a few counts. The chain's CDR3 is CASSLWAGAHNSPLHF. The DNA of the CDR3 is TGTGCCAGCAGTTTATGGGCGGGGGCCCATAATTCACCCCTCCACTTT. The chain has TRBV27 and TRBJ1-6, with D possibly TRBD1 on 6 matching bases. This CDR3 spans 16 amino acids. Germline V lookup: CDR1 MNHEY, CDR2 SMNVEV (reference sequence). Trimming shortened V by 1 base and J by 5 bases, and 12 bases separated the two germline ends.